The present entry profiles one T cell receptor beta chain with its context. No antigen is known for it. Sequencing was performed with immunoSEQ multiplex PCR; in TCRdb, only in-frame clones are kept and a portion is missing. The data hold around 1.5 million clones, with 95% to 99% observed a single time. The sample originates from a study of shared clonotypes between healthy human individuals. Overall study findings and caveats: All-four-donor shared clonotypes had higher generation probabilities than non-shared clonotypes did. Genetic and exposure-history diversity was limited by the small donor number. Researchers found naive subsets generally carried larger estimated richness than memory subsets.

This CDR3 spans 14 amino acids. Germline values: CDR1 SGHDT, CDR2 YYEEEE. Trimming stripped 4 bases from V and 4 bases from J, with 15 bases between. The sample taken for sequencing was naive CD4+ T cells sorted from blood. Subset defined: CD45RA+ positively selected. This clonotype was obtained from a man aged 25-40 years in good health. The V and J genes are TRBV5-6 and TRBJ2-7; the D gene could be TRBD1 or TRBD2 (7 bases each). Here the CDR3 DNA reads TGTGCCAGCAGCGGCCAGGGGGAGGGTTACGAGCAGTACTTC. Residues: CASSGQGEGYEQYF. The full variable domain, with the rest looked up from reference TRBV5-6 and TRBJ2-7, is DAGVTQSPTHLIKTRGQQVTLRCSPKSGHDTVSWYQQALGQGPQFIFQYYEEEERQRGNFPDRFSGHQFPNYSSELNVNALLLGDSALYLCASSGQGEGYEQYFGPGTRLTVT.